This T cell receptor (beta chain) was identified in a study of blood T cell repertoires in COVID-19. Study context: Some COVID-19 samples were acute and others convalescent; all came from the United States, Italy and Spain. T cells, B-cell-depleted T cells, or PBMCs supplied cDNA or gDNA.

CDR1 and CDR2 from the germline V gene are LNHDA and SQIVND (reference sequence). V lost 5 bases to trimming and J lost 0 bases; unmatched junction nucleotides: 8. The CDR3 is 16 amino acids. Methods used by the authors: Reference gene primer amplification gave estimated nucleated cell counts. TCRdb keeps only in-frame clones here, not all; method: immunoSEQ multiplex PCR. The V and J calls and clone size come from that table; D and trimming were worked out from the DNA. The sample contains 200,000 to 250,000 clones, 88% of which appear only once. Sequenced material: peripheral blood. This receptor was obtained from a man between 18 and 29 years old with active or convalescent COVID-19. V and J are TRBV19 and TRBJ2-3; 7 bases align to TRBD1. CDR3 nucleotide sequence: TGTGCCAGTAGTCCAAGGACAGGCCCTAGCACAGATACGCAGTATTTT. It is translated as CASSPRTGPSTDTQYF.